This passage covers 13 T cell receptor beta chains from one sample sequenced in a study of cytomegalovirus exposure and HLA in healthy donors. PCR involved 60 Vbeta and 13 Jbeta primers. TCRdb keeps only in-frame clones here, not all; method: immunoSEQ multiplex PCR. The sample holds roughly 60,000 clones, approximately 80% seen once. Sequenced sample: PBMCs. These receptors all come from a woman in her thirties or forties in good health and CMV-seropositive.

The chain is built from TRBV10-1 and TRBJ1-1; 9 bases are a match to TRBD1. Looked up from germline, CDR1 is WNHNN and CDR2 is SYGVQD (reference sequence). Losses at the gene ends were 6 bases for V and 0 bases for J; bases not matched to a gene: 8. The CDR3 spans 16 residues. CDR3 protein: CASRAGTGLMNTEAFF. The DNA of the CDR3 is TGCGCCAGCAGGGCCGGGACAGGGTTAATGAACACTGAAGCTTTCTTT.

The rearrangement joins TRBV21-1 to TRBJ1-5; the table's D call, TRBD1, has no DNA check behind it. TRBV21-1 is a known pseudogene. The CDR3 loop spans 17 amino acids. The CDR3 DNA reads TGTGCCAGCAGCAAAAAGCCCCCGGGACAGGGGAATCAGCCCCAGCATTTT. Protein sequence: CASSKKPPGQGNQPQHF.

The chain carries TRBV4-1 and TRBJ2-5; TRBD2 aligns across 9 bases. Germline-derived CDR1 and CDR2 are MGHRA and YSYEKL. This CDR3 region has 17 residues. J gave up 1 base and V 0 bases, and 6 bases lay outside the gene matches. CDR3 amino acids: CASSQDRAGGPQETQYF. Here the CDR3 DNA reads TGCGCCAGCAGCCAAGATCGAGCGGGGGGCCCCCAAGAGACCCAGTACTTC.

The chain combines TRBV5-4 with TRBJ2-2; TRBD1 aligns across 8 bases. The CDR3 is 16 amino acids. Trimming took 2 bases from V and 2 from J; bases not matched to a gene: 5. Germline V gives CDR1 SGHNT, CDR2 YYREEE (reference sequence). The CDR3 DNA reads as TGTGCCAGCAGCTTCCGACAGGGGATCAACACCGGGGAGCTGTTTTTT. Translated: CASSFRQGINTGELFF.

This chain joins TRBV18 and TRBJ2-6; TRBD1 agrees at 7 bases. Germline values: CDR1 KGHSH, CDR2 LQKENI. CDR3 length: 16 amino acids. V gave up 5 bases and J gave up 1 base; unmatched junction bases: 5. The CDR3 protein is CASSAQTGSGANVLTF. In DNA form, the CDR3 reads TGTGCCAGCTCAGCTCAGACAGGGTCTGGGGCCAACGTCCTGACTTTC.

This rearrangement joins TRBV12-5 to TRBJ2-1; maybe TRBD1 (5 bases). This CDR3 contains 16 residues. The germline V gene has CDR1 LGHNT and CDR2 FRNRAP. V lost 4 bases and J 7 bases, leaving 20 bases between the germline ends. In DNA form, the CDR3 reads TGTGCTAGTGGTTCCCCTAGGGGCCAAACATCGAATGAGCAGTTCTTC. It yields the protein CASGSPRGQTSNEQFF.

The genes are TRBV6-1 and TRBJ1-3; a weak D match, TRBD1 (6 bases). V was clipped by 7 bases and J by 0 bases, with 13 bases between them. The CDR3 consists of 15 residues. Germline V gives CDR1 MNHNS, CDR2 SASEGT. For the CDR3, the DNA is TGTGCCAGCATCGCAGGGGTTCTCTCTGGAAACACCATATATTTT. This gives the protein CASIAGVLSGNTIYF.

This clone has only a few counts. The chain joins TRBV18 to TRBJ1-6; D possibly corresponds to TRBD1 (5 bases). V was cut by 2 bases and J by 1 base, with 18 bases left in between. The CDR3 runs 19 residues. In germline, CDR1 is KGHSH, CDR2 LQKENI. CDR3: CASSPSPPGSLSYNSPLHF. In DNA, the CDR3 is TGTGCCAGCTCACCAAGCCCCCCAGGGTCACTGTCCTATAATTCACCCCTCCACTTT. Full variable domain (outside the CDR3, taken from reference TRBV18 and TRBJ1-6): NAGVMQNPRHLVRRRGQEARLRCSPMKGHSHVYWYRQLPEEGLKFMVYLQKENIIDESGMPKERFSAEFPKEGPSILRIQQVVRGDSAAYFCASSPSPPGSLSYNSPLHFGNGTRLTVT.

This sequence joins TRBV6-1 and TRBJ2-5; 10 bases align to TRBD1. Germline V gene data show CDR1 as MNHNS and CDR2 as SASEGT. Germline trimming cut 11 bases from V and 6 bases from J; bases unmatched to any gene: 9. The CDR3 runs 13 residues. CDR3 in DNA: TGTGCCGGGGAGACAGGGGGCGCGAAGACCCAGTACTTC. Encoded protein: CAGETGGAKTQYF.

The chain has TRBV5-4 and TRBJ2-4; 9 bases are a match to TRBD2. Trimming removed 3 bases from V and 3 bases from J; junction bases left unmatched: 7. Per the germline V gene, CDR1 is SGHNT and CDR2 is YYREEE (reference sequence). The CDR3 consists of 16 residues. CDR3 amino acids: CASSSGGGGGKNIQYF. The CDR3 DNA reads as TGTGCCAGCAGCTCCGGGGGCGGGGGGGGCAAAAACATTCAGTACTTC.

In its sample, this clone was seen once. V gene TRBV19 combines with J gene TRBJ1-4; unclear D gene. Deletions cut 5 bases from V and 0 bases from J, with 10 bases between. The CDR3 covers 15 residues. Looked up from germline, CDR1 is LNHDA and CDR2 is SQIVND (reference sequence). The CDR3, as DNA: TGTGCCAGTAGTCCGGAGGTTGCAACTAATGAAAAACTGTTTTTT. It encodes CASSPEVATNEKLFF.

This chain uses TRBV7-2 with TRBJ2-7; unclear D gene. CDR1 is SGHTA, CDR2 FQGNSA, per germline. Trimming removed 5 bases from V and 2 bases from J, with 10 bases in between. The CDR3 covers 13 residues. The CDR3 spells CASSVSTPYEQYF. The CDR3 nucleotides read TGTGCCAGCAGCGTGTCTACCCCCTACGAGCAGTACTTC.

With regard to this clone: One junction end disagrees with the germline gene, perhaps due to a read error. The rearrangement links TRBV19 to TRBJ1-2; a possible D gene is TRBD1 (5 bases). CDR1 and CDR2 (germline): LNHDA, SQIVND (reference sequence). This CDR3 has 14 residues. CDR3 in amino acids: CASSDRPDNYGYTF. For the CDR3, the DNA is TGTGCAAGTAGCGACAGACCCGATAACTATGGCTACACCTTC.